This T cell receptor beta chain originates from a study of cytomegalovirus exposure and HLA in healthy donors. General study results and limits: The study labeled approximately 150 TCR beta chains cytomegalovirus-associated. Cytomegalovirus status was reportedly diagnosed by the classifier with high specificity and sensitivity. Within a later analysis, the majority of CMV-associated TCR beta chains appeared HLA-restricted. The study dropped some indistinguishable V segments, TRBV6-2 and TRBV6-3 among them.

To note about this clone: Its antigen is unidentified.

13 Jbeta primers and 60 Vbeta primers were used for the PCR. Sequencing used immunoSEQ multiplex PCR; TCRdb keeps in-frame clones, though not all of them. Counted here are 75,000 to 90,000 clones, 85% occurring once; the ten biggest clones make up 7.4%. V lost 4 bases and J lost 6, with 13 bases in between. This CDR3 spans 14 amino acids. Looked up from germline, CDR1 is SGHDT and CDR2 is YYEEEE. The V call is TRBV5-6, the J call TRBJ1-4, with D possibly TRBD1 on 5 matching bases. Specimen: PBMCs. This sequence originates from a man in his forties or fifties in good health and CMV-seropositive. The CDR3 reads CASSGDLGDEKLFF. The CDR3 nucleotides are TGTGCCAGCAGCGGGGATCTAGGGGATGAAAAACTGTTTTTT.